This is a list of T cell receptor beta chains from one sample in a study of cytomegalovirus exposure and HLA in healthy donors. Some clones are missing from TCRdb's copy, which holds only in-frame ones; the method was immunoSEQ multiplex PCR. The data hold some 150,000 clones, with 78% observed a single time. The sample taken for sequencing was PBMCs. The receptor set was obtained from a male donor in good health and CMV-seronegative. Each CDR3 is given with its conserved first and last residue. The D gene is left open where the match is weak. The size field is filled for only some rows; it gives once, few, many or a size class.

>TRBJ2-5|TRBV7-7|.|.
TGTGCTAGCAGCTTCCAAGACGGGGAGACCCAGTACTTC
CASSFQDGETQYF
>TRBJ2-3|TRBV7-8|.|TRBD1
TGTGCCAGCAGCTTAGTCCGGGACAGGGACCTCACAGATACGCAGTATTTT
CASSLVRDRDLTDTQYF
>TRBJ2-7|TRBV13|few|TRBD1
TGTGCCTCCGGTCAGGGGGTCTACGAGCAGTACTTC
CASGQGVYEQYF
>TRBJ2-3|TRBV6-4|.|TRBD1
TGTGCCAGCAGTGATGGAACAGGGGGGGATACGCAGTATTTT
CASSDGTGGDTQYF
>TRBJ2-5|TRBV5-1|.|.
TGCGCCAGCAGCCTACCGGGAGAAGAGACCCAGTACTTC
CASSLPGEETQYF
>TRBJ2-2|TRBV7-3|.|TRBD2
TGTGCCAGCAGCCCCCCTAGCGGGAGTCTGACCGGGGAGCTGTTTTTT
CASSPPSGSLTGELFF
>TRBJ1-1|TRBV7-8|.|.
TGTGCCAGCAGCTTAGTTAGGAACACTGAAGCTTTCTTT
CASSLVRNTEAFF
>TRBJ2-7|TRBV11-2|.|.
TGTGCCAGCAGCCATACAGGGCAGTACGAGCAGTACTTC
CASSHTGQYEQYF
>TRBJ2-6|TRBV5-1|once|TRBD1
TGCGCCAGCAGCCCTACCGACCTGACAGGGGTGGTGGCTGGGGCCAACGTCCTGACTTTC
CASSPTDLTGVVAGANVLTF
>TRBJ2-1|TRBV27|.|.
TGTGCCAGCAGTTCCGACAGCTACAATGAGCAGTTCTTC
CASSSDSYNEQFF
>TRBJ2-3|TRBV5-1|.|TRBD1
TGCGCCAGCAGCCTCCCCTCCAGGGGGTTTGCAGATACGCAGTATTTT
CASSLPSRGFADTQYF
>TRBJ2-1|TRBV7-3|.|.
TGTGCCAGCAGCAGCAGGGCTTACAATGAGCAGTTCTTC
CASSSRAYNEQFF
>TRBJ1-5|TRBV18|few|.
TGTGCCAGCTCACCTGAAGGGACACCGAATCAGCCCCAGCATTTT
CASSPEGTPNQPQHF
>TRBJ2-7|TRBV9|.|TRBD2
TGTGCCAGCAGCCCCCATCCGGGGGGGGACGAGCAGTACTTC
CASSPHPGGDEQYF
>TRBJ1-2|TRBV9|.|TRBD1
TGTGCCAGCAGTCCAGGACAGGGCGGGGGCTACACCTTC
CASSPGQGGGYTF
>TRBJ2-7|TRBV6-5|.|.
TGTGCCAGCAGTTACTCAACAGGGAACTACGAGCAGTACTTC
CASSYSTGNYEQYF
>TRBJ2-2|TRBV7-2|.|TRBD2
TGTGCCAGCAGCCAAGTAGCGGGGGGGTTTACCGGGGAGCTGTTTTTT
CASSQVAGGFTGELFF
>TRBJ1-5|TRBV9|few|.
TGTGCCAGCAGCCCTTCGGACAGATATCAGCCCCAGCATTTT
CASSPSDRYQPQHF
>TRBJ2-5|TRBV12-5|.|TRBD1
TGTGCTAGTGGCCCCGCGCAGACAGGGCCGCAGACCCAGTACTTC
CASGPAQTGPQTQYF